Listed below are T cell receptor beta chains from one sample, sequenced in a study of shared clonotypes between healthy human individuals. Clones were sequenced by immunoSEQ multiplex PCR, and TCRdb holds only the in-frame ones, with some missing. The profile covers roughly 2,000,000 clones, with approximately 95% appearing a single time and approximately 1.2% taken by the ten largest. Sequenced sample: naive CD8+ T cells sorted from blood. All receptors come from a man aged 18-30 years in good health. The CDR3 runs from the conserved cysteine through the conserved F or W. Fields, in order: D gene, V gene, J gene, CDR3 length, clone size, CDR3 DNA, CDR3 protein. A D gene is named only where the DNA matches it firmly. Clone size appears in some rows only: once, few, many, or a class for an expanded clone.

d_call: TRBD1
v_call: TRBV11-2
j_call: TRBJ2-5
cdr3_length: 17
clone_size: -
cdr3_nt: TGTGCCAGCAGCTTAGAGCTGGGACAGGTAGACCAAGAGACCCAGTACTTC
cdr3_aa: CASSLELGQVDQETQYF

d_call: -
v_call: TRBV19
j_call: TRBJ1-1
cdr3_length: 15
clone_size: once
cdr3_nt: TGTGCCAGTAGTATACTGGCAGTTACGAACACTGAAGCTTTCTTT
cdr3_aa: CASSILAVTNTEAFF

d_call: -
v_call: TRBV6-1
j_call: TRBJ1-5
cdr3_length: 13
clone_size: -
cdr3_nt: TGTGCCAGCAGTGAGCTAGGGGGGGAGCCCCAGCATTTT
cdr3_aa: CASSELGGEPQHF

d_call: -
v_call: TRBV5-3
j_call: TRBJ1-4
cdr3_length: 19
clone_size: -
cdr3_nt: TGTGCCAGAAGCTTGGTTTACAGGAGAATGTCTGCAACTAATGAAAAACTGTTTTTT
cdr3_aa: CARSLVYRRMSATNEKLFF

d_call: TRBD2
v_call: TRBV4-1
j_call: TRBJ2-7
cdr3_length: 15
clone_size: -
cdr3_nt: TGCGCCAGCAGCCAAGTGAGTCGCGGGGGGTACGAGCAGTACTTC
cdr3_aa: CASSQVSRGGYEQYF

d_call: TRBD2
v_call: TRBV27
j_call: TRBJ2-7
cdr3_length: 15
clone_size: -
cdr3_nt: TGTGCCAGCGGAGAGATCCGCGGGAGTTTCGACGAGCAGTACTTC
cdr3_aa: CASGEIRGSFDEQYF

d_call: TRBD1
v_call: TRBV7-9
j_call: TRBJ2-7
cdr3_length: 14
clone_size: -
cdr3_nt: TGTGCCAGCAACCCCGGGACAGGGGACCTCGAGCAGTACTTC
cdr3_aa: CASNPGTGDLEQYF

d_call: TRBD1
v_call: TRBV7-9
j_call: TRBJ2-3
cdr3_length: 16
clone_size: -
cdr3_nt: TGTGCCAGCAGCTTAACTGGGACAGCGAGCACAGATACGCAGTATTTT
cdr3_aa: CASSLTGTASTDTQYF

d_call: -
v_call: TRBV2
j_call: TRBJ2-7
cdr3_length: 14
clone_size: -
cdr3_nt: TGTGCCAGCGGATACGGGGGGACAGTCTACGAGCAGTACTTC
cdr3_aa: CASGYGGTVYEQYF

d_call: -
v_call: TRBV4-3
j_call: TRBJ1-2
cdr3_length: 16
clone_size: -
cdr3_nt: TGCGCCAGCAGCCCCTTAACCTATGATGACAGCTATGGCTACACCTTC
cdr3_aa: CASSPLTYDDSYGYTF

d_call: TRBD2
v_call: TRBV5-1
j_call: TRBJ2-1
cdr3_length: 19
clone_size: -
cdr3_nt: TGCGCCAGCAGCTTGGCCAGCGGGAGGGCCGTATCCTCCTACAATGAGCAGTTCTTC
cdr3_aa: CASSLASGRAVSSYNEQFF

d_call: TRBD1
v_call: TRBV7-9
j_call: TRBJ1-4
cdr3_length: 14
clone_size: -
cdr3_nt: TGTGCCAGCAGCTCGGACAGGGTTTATGAAAAACTGTTTTTT
cdr3_aa: CASSSDRVYEKLFF

d_call: -
v_call: TRBV11-1
j_call: TRBJ2-7
cdr3_length: 15
clone_size: -
cdr3_nt: TGTGCCAGCAGCTCATTCCAGGGTCCCACCTACGAGCAGTACTTC
cdr3_aa: CASSSFQGPTYEQYF

d_call: -
v_call: TRBV7-9
j_call: TRBJ2-2
cdr3_length: 16
clone_size: -
cdr3_nt: TGTGCCAGCACCCTTGGCGTAGGTGGATACACCGGGGAGCTGTTTTTT
cdr3_aa: CASTLGVGGYTGELFF

d_call: -
v_call: TRBV9
j_call: TRBJ2-7
cdr3_length: 15
clone_size: -
cdr3_nt: TGTGCCAGCAGCGGCGACAGCAAAGTCCCCTACGAGCAGTACTTC
cdr3_aa: CASSGDSKVPYEQYF

d_call: -
v_call: TRBV5-1
j_call: TRBJ1-1
cdr3_length: 13
clone_size: once
cdr3_nt: TGCGCCAGCAGCTTGAGGGTGGGGACTGAAGCTTTCTTT
cdr3_aa: CASSLRVGTEAFF

d_call: TRBD1
v_call: TRBV5-1
j_call: TRBJ2-2
cdr3_length: 16
clone_size: -
cdr3_nt: TGCGCCAGCAGCGGATCGACAGGGGGCATTGGCGGGGAGCTGTTTTTT
cdr3_aa: CASSGSTGGIGGELFF

d_call: -
v_call: TRBV4-3
j_call: TRBJ2-7
cdr3_length: 15
clone_size: once
cdr3_nt: TGCGCCAGCAGCCAAGATTCGACAGCAGCCTACGAGCAGTACTTC
cdr3_aa: CASSQDSTAAYEQYF

d_call: TRBD2
v_call: TRBV9
j_call: TRBJ2-7
cdr3_length: 15
clone_size: -
cdr3_nt: TGTGCCAGCAGCACCTCGGGACTACCCTACGAAGGGCAGTACTTC
cdr3_aa: CASSTSGLPYEGQYF

d_call: -
v_call: TRBV18
j_call: TRBJ2-1
cdr3_length: 15
clone_size: -
cdr3_nt: TGTGCCAGCTCACCACGGAACGGGTCCTACAATGAGCAGTTCTTC
cdr3_aa: CASSPRNGSYNEQFF

d_call: -
v_call: TRBV6-6
j_call: TRBJ2-7
cdr3_length: 16
clone_size: -
cdr3_nt: TGTGCCAGCAGTTACCCGACCAAGCAGCCTACCTACGAGCAGTACTTC
cdr3_aa: CASSYPTKQPTYEQYF

d_call: TRBD1
v_call: TRBV25-1
j_call: TRBJ2-5
cdr3_length: 14
clone_size: -
cdr3_nt: TGTGCCAGCAGTGAACAGGGGGCCAGCGAGACCCAGTACTTC
cdr3_aa: CASSEQGASETQYF

d_call: TRBD2
v_call: TRBV7-2
j_call: TRBJ2-5
cdr3_length: 16
clone_size: -
cdr3_nt: TGTGCCAGCAGCTTAACCCAGCGGGGGGGCGAAGAGACCCAGTACTTC
cdr3_aa: CASSLTQRGGEETQYF

d_call: TRBD2
v_call: TRBV5-6
j_call: TRBJ2-7
cdr3_length: 19
clone_size: -
cdr3_nt: TGTGCCAGCAGCCCGGCCGGGACTAGCGGGGGGCCACCCTCCTACGAGCAGTACTTC
cdr3_aa: CASSPAGTSGGPPSYEQYF

d_call: TRBD2
v_call: TRBV18
j_call: TRBJ2-2
cdr3_length: 16
clone_size: once
cdr3_nt: TGTGCCAGCTCACCACAAGCGGGAGCGAACACCGGGGAGCTGTTTTTT
cdr3_aa: CASSPQAGANTGELFF

d_call: TRBD2
v_call: TRBV30
j_call: TRBJ2-3
cdr3_length: 16
clone_size: -
cdr3_nt: TGTGCCTGGAGAAGACTAGCGGGGGCTAGCACAGATACGCAGTATTTT
cdr3_aa: CAWRRLAGASTDTQYF

d_call: -
v_call: TRBV7-6
j_call: TRBJ1-6
cdr3_length: 15
clone_size: -
cdr3_nt: TGTGCCAGCAGCTTAGAGAGGTTAGGTAATTCACCCCTCCACTTT
cdr3_aa: CASSLERLGNSPLHF

d_call: TRBD1
v_call: TRBV9
j_call: TRBJ2-7
cdr3_length: 14
clone_size: -
cdr3_nt: TGTGCCAGCAGCGCCCGAGGGGGCTCAGTCGAGCAGTACTTC
cdr3_aa: CASSARGGSVEQYF

d_call: TRBD2
v_call: TRBV4-1
j_call: TRBJ2-1
cdr3_length: 15
clone_size: -
cdr3_nt: TGCGCCAGCAGCCAATTGCGGGGGGCTTACAATGAGCAGTTCTTC
cdr3_aa: CASSQLRGAYNEQFF

d_call: TRBD1
v_call: TRBV7-2
j_call: TRBJ1-4
cdr3_length: 15
clone_size: -
cdr3_nt: TGTGCCAGCAGCTTATGGACAGGGGTTAATGAAAAACTGTTTTTT
cdr3_aa: CASSLWTGVNEKLFF

d_call: TRBD2
v_call: TRBV30
j_call: TRBJ2-3
cdr3_length: 15
clone_size: -
cdr3_nt: TGTGCCTCCGGTAGCGGGGGGGCTAGCACAGATACGCAGTATTTT
cdr3_aa: CASGSGGASTDTQYF

d_call: -
v_call: TRBV19
j_call: TRBJ2-2
cdr3_length: 12
clone_size: -
cdr3_nt: TGTGCCAGTAGTAATCCACCCGGGGAGCTGTTTTTT
cdr3_aa: CASSNPPGELFF

d_call: TRBD1
v_call: TRBV10-2
j_call: TRBJ2-5
cdr3_length: 16
clone_size: -
cdr3_nt: TGCGCCAGCAGTGATCGGACAGGGGGCGCGGCGGAGACCCAGTACTTC
cdr3_aa: CASSDRTGGAAETQYF

d_call: -
v_call: TRBV7-7
j_call: TRBJ2-2
cdr3_length: 16
clone_size: once
cdr3_nt: TGTGCTAGCAGCTTAGGCGGGGCTCGAAACACCGGGGAGCTGTTTTTT
cdr3_aa: CASSLGGARNTGELFF

d_call: -
v_call: TRBV7-9
j_call: TRBJ1-6
cdr3_length: 16
clone_size: few
cdr3_nt: TGTGCCAGCAGCCCGATATTGGGGGGAGACGGTTCACCCCTCCACTTT
cdr3_aa: CASSPILGGDGSPLHF

d_call: -
v_call: TRBV30
j_call: TRBJ2-2
cdr3_length: 15
clone_size: -
cdr3_nt: TGTGCCTGGATCAGTCAGGAGAGTTGGACCGGGGAGCTGTTTTTT
cdr3_aa: CAWISQESWTGELFF

d_call: TRBD2
v_call: TRBV5-1
j_call: TRBJ2-2
cdr3_length: 18
clone_size: -
cdr3_nt: TGCGCCAGCCCAGCGGGAGGCGGGGGGGACGCGAACACCGGGGAGCTGTTTTTT
cdr3_aa: CASPAGGGGDANTGELFF

d_call: -
v_call: TRBV7-8
j_call: TRBJ2-1
cdr3_length: 16
clone_size: -
cdr3_nt: TGTGCCAGCAGCCCATGGCGGGAAAGCTCCTACAATGAGCAGTTCTTC
cdr3_aa: CASSPWRESSYNEQFF

d_call: TRBD1
v_call: TRBV9
j_call: TRBJ1-2
cdr3_length: 13
clone_size: -
cdr3_nt: TGTGCCAGCAGCGTAGGGGACAGGGATAAAGTCCTCTTC
cdr3_aa: CASSVGDRDKVLF

d_call: -
v_call: TRBV7-9
j_call: TRBJ2-7
cdr3_length: 14
clone_size: -
cdr3_nt: TGTGCCAGCAGCTTACTCGGGGGGCCGGGGGAGCAGTACTTC
cdr3_aa: CASSLLGGPGEQYF

d_call: TRBD1
v_call: TRBV7-6
j_call: TRBJ2-7
cdr3_length: 13
clone_size: -
cdr3_nt: TGTGCCAGCAGCCCGACAGGGTTCTACGAGCAGTACTTC
cdr3_aa: CASSPTGFYEQYF

d_call: -
v_call: TRBV6-5
j_call: TRBJ2-7
cdr3_length: 16
clone_size: -
cdr3_nt: TGTGCCAGCAGTTACTCGTATGGGCTAGCAGACTACGAGCAGTACTTC
cdr3_aa: CASSYSYGLADYEQYF

d_call: -
v_call: TRBV11-2
j_call: TRBJ2-7
cdr3_length: 15
clone_size: -
cdr3_nt: TGTGCCAGCAGCAGCGGACTATATTCCGCCTACGAGCAGTACTTC
cdr3_aa: CASSSGLYSAYEQYF

d_call: -
v_call: TRBV2
j_call: TRBJ2-1
cdr3_length: 14
clone_size: -
cdr3_nt: TGTGCCAGCAGTTATACCCCCGGGATCATCGAGGGGTTCTTC
cdr3_aa: CASSYTPGIIEGFF

d_call: -
v_call: TRBV7-9
j_call: TRBJ2-5
cdr3_length: 14
clone_size: few
cdr3_nt: TGTGCCAGCAGCTTTAACAGTAACCAAGAGACCCAGTACTTC
cdr3_aa: CASSFNSNQETQYF

d_call: -
v_call: TRBV7-2
j_call: TRBJ2-7
cdr3_length: 15
clone_size: -
cdr3_nt: TGTGCCAGCAGCTTAGAAGGGCAGTTCCCCTACGAGCAGTACTTC
cdr3_aa: CASSLEGQFPYEQYF

d_call: TRBD2
v_call: TRBV30
j_call: TRBJ2-1
cdr3_length: 16
clone_size: once
cdr3_nt: TGTGCCTGGAACCCCGAGACTAGCGGGGGGGCCAATGAGCAGTTCTTC
cdr3_aa: CAWNPETSGGANEQFF

d_call: -
v_call: TRBV7-9
j_call: TRBJ2-5
cdr3_length: 14
clone_size: -
cdr3_nt: TGTGCCAGCAGCCCCGCCCCGGCCAAAGAGACCCAGTACTTC
cdr3_aa: CASSPAPAKETQYF

d_call: -
v_call: TRBV9
j_call: TRBJ1-5
cdr3_length: 13
clone_size: once
cdr3_nt: TGTGCCAGCAGCGCTGGGGATGGTCAGCCCCAGCATTTT
cdr3_aa: CASSAGDGQPQHF

d_call: -
v_call: TRBV7-8
j_call: TRBJ2-5
cdr3_length: 14
clone_size: -
cdr3_nt: TGTGCCAGCAGCCCACAGGGAGGTTGGGAGACCCAGTACTTC
cdr3_aa: CASSPQGGWETQYF

d_call: TRBD1
v_call: TRBV9
j_call: TRBJ2-7
cdr3_length: 14
clone_size: -
cdr3_nt: TGTGCCAGCAGCGCTGGGACAGGCACCTACGAGCAGTACTTC
cdr3_aa: CASSAGTGTYEQYF